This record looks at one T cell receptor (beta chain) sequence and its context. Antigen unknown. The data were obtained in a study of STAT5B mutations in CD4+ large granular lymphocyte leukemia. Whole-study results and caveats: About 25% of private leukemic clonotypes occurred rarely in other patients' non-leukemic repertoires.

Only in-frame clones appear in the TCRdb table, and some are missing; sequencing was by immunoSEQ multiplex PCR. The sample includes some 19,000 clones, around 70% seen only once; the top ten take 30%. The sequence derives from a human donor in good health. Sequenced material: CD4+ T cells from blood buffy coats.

CDR3 loop: CASHPAGVYEQYF. For the CDR3, the DNA is TGTGCCAGCCACCCGGCGGGAGTCTACGAGCAGTACTTC. V gene TRBV6-5 combines with J gene TRBJ2-7, with 7 bases identical to TRBD2. The CDR3 is 13 amino acids. The germline gives CDR1 MNHEY, CDR2 SVGAGI. V dropped 8 bases and J dropped 3; count of bases not matched to a gene: 7.